The sequence of this T cell receptor (beta chain) was determined in a study of cytomegalovirus exposure and HLA in healthy donors (dated by TCRdb to about 2017). The study in broad terms: According to an earlier analysis of 587 of the donors, about 190 million T cells yielded 117 million unique TCR beta sequences and approximately 300 Gb of sequence data. An earlier analysis of some 600 of the donors applied high-throughput TCR beta sequencing to assess whether each TCR beta V gene segment acted as functional or pseudogenic. In a later analysis, previously published TCR beta repertoires from about 640 donors were re-analyzed and high-resolution HLA genotyping was added so that TCR occurrence patterns could be studied. Rather than drawing on any new phenotypic data, the later analysis identified candidate immune exposures from TCR beta sequences and the way those sequences occurred across donors. An early release covering about 600 HLA-typed donors comprised approximately 300 gigabases of sequencing data and tens of millions of unique TCR sequences. The study used immunosequencing to profile the T cell repertoires of 670 or so subjects and linked those repertoires to cytomegalovirus serostatus. Donor age, sex, ethnicity and CMV serostatus were compiled alongside the repertoire data. All discovery cohort repertoires had been generated on a single sequencing platform. A separate validation cohort of approximately 130 different subjects was used in addition to the roughly 700-subject first cohort. The aim of the study was to test whether cataloging public T cell receptors could identify signatures of past pathogen exposure. Across some 400 genotyped donors of the cohort, an average of about 220,000 unique TCR beta nucleotide sequences per donor were sequenced, and 15% to 20% of those sequences were non-productive. Roughly five DR-DQ haplotypes were handled as single units for association and clustering because linkage in the cohort was strong. The number of typed donors differed by locus: about 620-640 for A, B, C, DRB1 and DQB1; 500 to 550 for DQA1; some 610 for DPA1; and roughly 490 for DPB1. HLA typing included class I and class II loci at four-digit resolution. Genome-wide SNP genotypes for about 65% of the 666 donors were used in a later genetic analysis, which treated that subset as a discovery cohort. Among the roughly 370 genotyped donors, more than 70% belonged to the genetic ancestry cluster associated with self-reported Caucasian donors. To predict cytomegalovirus infection status, the study combined high-throughput TCR immunosequencing, statistical association of individual TCRs with disease status, and machine learning. Beyond this particular receptor, the publication reports: Because counts were too low, about 17 rarely observed V segments, including chromosome 9 orphons, were excluded from the earlier analysis of about 500 of the donors. HLA typing was unavailable for some donors at each locus, so association tests used only the typed subset. An association between a missense DCLRE1C variant and V-gene and J-gene trimming of TCR beta chains was found in a later genetic analysis and replicated in an independent cohort. Roughly uniform sequencing depth across donors was assumed in presence/absence analyses, although this assumption may not hold. In vitro tests confirmed that a few of the cytomegalovirus-associated TCR beta chains recognize cytomegalovirus antigens. In this cohort, only TCR beta chains were sequenced, and detectable features were limited by the absence of alpha or paired-chain data. Most TCR sequences were observed very rarely across donors, whereas some public TCRs were present in many individuals. Assigning TCR associations to individual alleles was difficult when HLA alleles, especially DR and DQ, strongly co-occurred. The authors suggested that the approach could potentially be generalized to other disease states and immunological phenotypes. Correlated functional status among segregating V segments might reflect linkage disequilibrium, but an unknown experimental factor could not be ruled out. According to a later analysis, most CMV-associated TCR beta chains appeared to be HLA-restricted, and the HLA associations seemed to be driven largely by CMV exposure. Some IMGT-functional V segments, including TRBV6-2 and TRBV6-3, could not be distinguished by the 87-base-pair reads and were therefore excluded. A further reported finding was that TCR beta sequences accurately predicted the HLA-A and HLA-B alleles for most subjects in the first cohort. Immune exposure information for the cohort was limited to CMV serostatus. A later analysis associated around 16,000 TCR beta sequences with specific HLA alleles at a false discovery rate of 0.05. According to a later analysis, parvovirus B19, influenza, CMV and Epstein-Barr virus appeared linked to several top co-occurrence clusters. In an earlier analysis of about 540 of the donors, most TCR beta V segments were observed in productive rearrangements about 87% or about 30% of the time, broadly matching IMGT annotations. In a later analysis, HLA-associated TCR beta chains were found to be more clonally expanded and to have lower generation probabilities than equally common non-associated chains. In both the original and validation cohorts, the classifier was reported to diagnose cytomegalovirus status with high specificity and sensitivity. The study gave a list of over 150 TCR beta chains associated with cytomegalovirus. In a later analysis, the rate of TCR association differed among HLA loci, with DRB1 alleles having the most associated TCRs and HLA-C alleles having the fewest. A cluster of highly shared sequence variants was judged likely to be a technical artifact of the sequencing pipeline. Compared with the roughly 670-donor mean, donors in an Asian-associated ancestry cluster had fewer N-insertions in productive TCRs, according to a later genetic analysis.

This clone was seen only once. It lacks a known antigen. Per-base quality was not reported, and no clone a single base away is much larger than it. The germline V gene provides CDR1 SGHRS and CDR2 YFSETQ. The CDR3 runs 16 amino acids, cysteine and phenylalanine included. Only the CDR3 DNA stays, 48 bases, in frame from base 1. The cohort was made up of 500 to 850 healthy bone marrow donors. At the time of sampling, every cohort member was nominally healthy, though immune exposures that went unrecorded were likely present. The donor was CMV seronegative and belonged to the group of 350 to 400 seronegative cohort members. A peripheral blood sample was provided by each donor, and peripheral blood mononuclear cells were used for TCR beta sequencing. Genomic DNA was extracted from the blood cell samples with the Qiagen DNeasy Blood Extraction Kit. The library was generated by the immunoSEQ multiplex PCR assay. The multiplex PCR relied on a mix of 60 forward primers for TCR Vbeta segments and 13 reverse primers for TCR Jbeta segments. The CDR3 region of rearranged TCR beta genes was amplified from genomic DNA with a multiplex PCR assay. The amplified TCR beta libraries were sequenced on the Illumina HiSeq System as 87-base-pair reads. The authors processed their data as follows. Across the 670 or so repertoires, a later analysis counted some 81 million unique TCR beta chains, 9.5 million to 12 million of which were shared by at least two donors. To remove PCR and sequencing errors, raw reads were error-corrected and collapsed into unique sequences using a nearest-neighbor algorithm that merged closely related sequences. V, D and J gene segments were assigned by aligning CDR3 sequences to IMGT reference sequences. For a sequence to be retained, a match of at least six nucleotides was required to both a V gene segment and a J gene segment. A rearrangement was called productive if the CDR3 had no stop codons and remained in frame with V and J, and every other rearrangement was called non-productive. CDR3 was defined according to IMGT convention as the region running from the second conserved V-encoded cysteine to the conserved J-encoded phenylalanine. The earlier analysis of approximately 590 of the donors excluded any sequence lacking an unambiguous match to a single V gene segment. An earlier analysis of under 750 of the donors called V segments functional above 56.7% productive rearrangements and segregating when the between-donor standard deviation exceeded 5%. To diagnose cytomegalovirus status from the catalog of TCR beta chain sequences, a statistical classification framework was built. V and J gene assignment, in a later analysis, came from comparing TCR nucleotide sequences with IMGT/GENE-DB human TR gene sequences. A later analysis assigned CDR3 sequences and most-parsimonious VDJ recombination scenarios with the TCRdist pipeline. In a later analysis, every TCR beta chain was defined by the combination of its CDR3 amino acid sequence and its V-gene family, and reads without a unique V-gene family were dropped. As a way to deal with suspected cross-contamination and a sequencing artifact, a later analysis dropped 592 nucleotide sequences that were highly shared and had low generation probability. For each public chain, a later analysis derived a clonal expansion index from normalized ranks of inferred template counts within each repertoire. In a later analysis, generation probabilities were computed using a VDJ recombination model fitted to out-of-frame rearrangements, and the results were checked against IGoR. A later analysis scored TCR-TCR, TCR-HLA and TCR-CMV co-occurrence with hypergeometric tests, applying a repertoire-size bias correction to TCR pairs. To estimate false discovery rates, a later analysis permuted the HLA or CMV assignments 20 times. In a later analysis, co-occurring TCRs were grouped with DBSCAN, and TCRdist sequence similarity was added when clustering was performed within HLA-allele-positive subsets. For co-occurrence clustering, repertoires with fewer than 30,000 or more than 120,000 public chains were excluded, along with a handful of repertoires with anomalous nucleotide sharing. In its TCRdb copy, this immuneACCESS table keeps in-frame sequences only and misses some clones. Where compared with another copy, unresolved V genes explain less than half of these, and the others have no known cause. V and J calls and clone size come straight from that table; D and trimming were deduced from the DNA. For this sample there are over 110,000 clones; 60% to 80% appear just once. The ten largest clonotypes hold approximately 0.9% of the sample.

The chain employs TRBV5-1 and TRBJ2-5; the D gene is possibly TRBD2, with 5 bases matching. Gene TRBJ2-7 matches the end of the DNA better, so the J call may be wrong. Input material: PBMCs. The sequence derives from a man younger than 30 in good health and CMV-seronegative. The DNA sequence is TGCGCCAGCAGCTTGGGGGAGCTAAACGTCTATTACGAGCAGTACTTC. The encoded protein is CASSLGELNVYYEQYF.